Below are 3 T cell receptor beta chains sequenced from a single sample in a study of radiation and T cells in renal cell carcinoma. The method was immunoSEQ multiplex PCR; TCRdb's version includes in-frame clones alone and lacks a portion of them. The table shows 150,000 to 160,000 clones, with about 87% occurring only once. Time point: blood 2 weeks post-SBRT. Treatment noted: 15 Gy SBRT to primary tumor, nephrectomy 4 weeks later. Sequenced here: blood, sampled from a patient whose treatment included radiotherapy and nephrectomy. The receptors stem from a woman in her fifties or sixties with renal cell carcinoma.

CDR3 DNA sequence: TGTGCCAGCAGTTACGGGGGGGCACCCTACGAGCAGTACTTC. This sequence encodes CASSYGGAPYEQYF. The chain uses TRBV6-5 and TRBJ2-7, with D tentatively TRBD2 (7 bases). The CDR3 is 14 amino acids. The V gene lost 2 bases and the J gene lost 2 bases, with 10 bases spanning the gap. In germline, CDR1 is MNHEY, CDR2 SVGAGI.

The J gene is TRBJ1-2, the V gene TRBV7-8, with unresolved D. CDR3 length equals 12 residues. Trimming pared 5 bases from V and 5 bases from J, leaving 9 bases between. The germline CDR1 and CDR2 sequences are SGHVS and FQNEAQ. CDR3 protein: CASSGSRYGYTF. The CDR3 DNA reads as TGTGCCAGCAGCGGGTCGCGATATGGCTACACCTTC.

The chain combines TRBV7-3 with TRBJ2-5, with 8 bases that match TRBD2. The CDR3 runs to 15 residues. The germline CDR1 and CDR2 sequences are SGHTA and FQGTGA. V lost 8 bases and J lost 2; bases outside the gene matches: 10. The CDR3 loop reads CASGRSGGFQETQYF. CDR3 in DNA: TGTGCCAGCGGGCGGAGCGGGGGCTTTCAAGAGACCCAGTACTTC.